This T cell receptor (beta chain) came from a study of shared clonotypes between healthy human individuals. CDR1 MNHEY and CDR2 SVGAGI come from the germline V gene. The CDR3 length is 13 residues. The J segment lost 3 bases and the V segment lost 6 bases, leaving 2 bases of the junction unmatched. The method was immunoSEQ multiplex PCR; TCRdb's version includes in-frame clones alone and lacks a portion of them. The sample has roughly 1,500,000 clones; about 98% are singletons. As concerns this clone: The identical CDR3 is also encoded by other nucleotide sequences in the sample.

This chain connects TRBV6-5 to TRBJ1-2, with 9 bases fitting TRBD1. Sequenced input: naive CD4+ T cells sorted from blood. Subset meaning: CD45RA+ positively selected. This receptor was identified in a man in his thirties or forties in good health. This chain's CDR3 is CASSRDRDYGYTF. The CDR3 region has the DNA TGTGCCAGCAGCAGGGACAGGGACTATGGCTACACCTTC.